The T cell receptor beta chain under discussion was sequenced for a study of human T cells and chemical hapten exposure. About the research overall: TCR yields differed between samples (mainly from small differences in pooled library volume).

Time point specified: healthy volunteer bleed at 6 weeks. Unseparated into fractions, whole blood served as the source from which total RNA was extracted. V lost 5 bases to trimming and J lost 5 bases; unmatched junction nucleotides: 6. Germline values: CDR1 SGHTA, CDR2 FQGNSA. The CDR3 loop spans 14 amino acids. Single cDNA molecules in the library carried unique molecular identifiers attached during preparation. TCRdb ran MiXCR on the RACE reads and lists one entry per CDR3 protein. The profile shows some 77,000 distinct CDR3 sequences, about 8.6% of them singletons. Many counts were recorded for this clonotype.

This clonotype originated in a female donor in good health. Some clones in this sample may be carry-over from other donors' samples. Sequencing was carried out using whole blood. The chain couples TRBV7-2 to TRBJ2-7; 10 nucleotides align to TRBD1. CDR3 sequence reads: CASSQGQGWDEQYF. The CDR3 bases are TGTGCCAGCAGCCAGGGACAGGGGTGGGACGAGCAGTACTTC. Complete variable domain (other parts from reference TRBV7-2 and TRBJ2-7): GAGVSQSPSNKVTEKGKDVELRCDPISGHTALYWYRQSLGQGLEFLIYFQGNSAPDKSGLPSDRFSAERTGGSVSTLTIQRTQQEDSAVYLCASSQGQGWDEQYFGPGTRLTVT.